Below, one TCR beta chain is given with its context. The data originate from a study of blood T cell repertoires in COVID-19. Sequencing was performed with immunoSEQ multiplex PCR; in TCRdb, only in-frame clones are kept and a portion is missing. The sample shows approximately 350,000 clones, around 86% of them seen only once. The CDR3 is 17 residues long. The germline CDR1 and CDR2 sequences are SGHNT and YENEEA. J lost 4 bases, V lost 5 bases, and 10 bases had no gene match. The material sequenced was peripheral blood. The receptor's source is a woman aged 50 to 60 with COVID-19, enrolled during active disease. The chain employs TRBV11-3 and TRBJ2-5; TRBD2 matches at 13 bases. The CDR3 DNA reads TGTGCCAGCAGCCAAAATTCCAGACTAGCGGGAGGAGAGACCCAGTACTTC. Its translation: CASSQNSRLAGGETQYF.